Shown below are 6 T cell receptor beta chains from a single sample sequenced in a study of shared clonotypes between healthy human individuals (dated by TCRdb to about 2020). The library was built by means of the immunoSEQ multiplex PCR assay. TCRdb took this table from immuneACCESS and kept in-frame rearrangements with V and J called. Such tables lack part of the clones; where checked against another copy, unresolved V genes explain under half of the gap, and the rest is unexplained. The table for this sample lists some 700,000 clones; roughly 87% of them were counted only once. About a third of the sample is in the top ten clones. The sequencing input was memory CD8+ T cells from PBMCs. The sample's cell subset or site, from its label and the paper: CD45RO+ cells pooled with CCR7-negative TemRA cells. Every receptor here comes from a man between 18 and 35 years old in good health. Some clones in this sample may be carry-over from other donors' samples.

The V gene is TRBV10-2, the J gene TRBJ2-5; TRBD2 aligns across 7 bases. The DNA matches TRBJ2-7 better at its end, which makes the J call doubtful. Germline-derived CDR1 and CDR2 are WSHSY and SAAADI. The CDR3 is made up of 13 amino acids. The chain's CDR3 is CASSGRSSYEQYF. The DNA of the CDR3 is TGCGCCAGCAGCGGGAGGAGCTCCTACGAGCAGTACTTC.

A single count supports this clone. This CDR3 reads CASSFRQTNQPQHF. The CDR3 DNA is TGTGCCAGCAGTTTTCGACAGACCAATCAGCCCCAGCATTTT. This chain connects TRBV27 to TRBJ1-5, with D perhaps TRBD1 (5 bases). The CDR3 sequence is 14 residues long. The germline V gene encodes CDR1 MNHEY and CDR2 SMNVEV (reference sequence). Trimming took 3 bases from V and 3 from J, leaving 9 bases between them.

The chain carries TRBV27 and TRBJ1-2; tentatively, D is TRBD1 (6 bases). CDR1 is MNHEY, CDR2 SMNVEV, per germline (reference sequence). CDR3 size: 15 residues. V was trimmed by 9 bases and J by 3 bases, leaving 20 bases between them. This CDR3 reads CASTGRGGNYYGYTF. The CDR3, as DNA: TGTGCCAGTACCGGTCGAGGGGGGAATTACTATGGCTACACCTTC.

The chain has TRBV18 and TRBJ2-6; D is possibly TRBD2 (5 bases). Germline V gene lookup returns CDR1 KGHSH and CDR2 LQKENI. V lost 3 bases and J lost 12, with 18 bases in between. The CDR3 loop spans 15 amino acids. The chain's CDR3 is CASSPRGNRDRVLTF. The CDR3 DNA is TGTGCCAGCTCACCCCGAGGGAACCGCGATCGCGTCCTGACTTTC.

This chain uses TRBV6-5 with TRBJ2-7, with a possible D match to TRBD1 (6 bases). Trimming removed 0 bases at V and 2 bases at J, with 11 bases between. The CDR3 runs to 15 residues. Per the germline V gene, CDR1 is MNHEY and CDR2 is SVGAGI. CDR3 residues: CASSYSLQGTYEQYF. The CDR3 DNA is TGTGCCAGCAGTTACTCCCTACAGGGAACCTACGAGCAGTACTTC.

This chain links TRBV7-6 with TRBJ2-2; no clear D. V lost 5 bases, J lost 1 base, and 14 bases lay in between. CDR1 is SGHVS, CDR2 FNYEAQ, per germline. The CDR3 has 16 residues. The DNA of the CDR3 is TGTGCCAGCAGCCCCTACCAGACCCAGAACACCGGGGAGCTGTTTTTT. Translation: CASSPYQTQNTGELFF.